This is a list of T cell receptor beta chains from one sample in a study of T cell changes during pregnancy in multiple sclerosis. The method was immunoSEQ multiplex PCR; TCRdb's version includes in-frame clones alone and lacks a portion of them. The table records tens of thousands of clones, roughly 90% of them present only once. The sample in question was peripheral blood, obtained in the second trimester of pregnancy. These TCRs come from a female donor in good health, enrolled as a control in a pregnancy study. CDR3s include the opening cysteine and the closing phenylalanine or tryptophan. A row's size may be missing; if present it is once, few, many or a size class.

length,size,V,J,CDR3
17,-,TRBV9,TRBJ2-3,CASSASGTTLSTDTQYF
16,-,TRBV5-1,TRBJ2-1,CASSLILGRGNNEQFF
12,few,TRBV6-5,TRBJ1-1,CASRLEQGMAFF
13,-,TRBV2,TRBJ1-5,CASTGQGNQPQHF
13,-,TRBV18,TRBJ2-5,CASSMGRDETQYF
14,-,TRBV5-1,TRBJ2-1,CASSVDRPYNEQFF
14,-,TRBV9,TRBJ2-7,CASSVAPKFHEQYF
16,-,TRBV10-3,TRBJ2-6,CAISESEGSGANVLTF
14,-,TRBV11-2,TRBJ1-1,CASSSTAVGTEAFF
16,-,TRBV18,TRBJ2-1,CASSPQGTSARNEQFF
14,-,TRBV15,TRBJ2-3,CATRVPGNTDTQYF
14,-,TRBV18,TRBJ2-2,CASSPPGNTGELFF
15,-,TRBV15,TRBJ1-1,CATSRRTGLNTEAFF
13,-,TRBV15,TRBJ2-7,CATSTPRGDRQYF
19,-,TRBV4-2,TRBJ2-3,CASRRASTSSGSFTDTQYF
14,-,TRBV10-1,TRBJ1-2,CARDRGPLEYGYTF
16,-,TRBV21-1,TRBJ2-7,CASSDSRSVTYYEQYF
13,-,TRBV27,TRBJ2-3,CASRGTVLDTQYF
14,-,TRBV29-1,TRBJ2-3,CSVDDSGAADTQYF
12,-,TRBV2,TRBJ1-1,CARGQLNTEAFF